This T cell receptor (beta chain) is drawn from a study of T cell repertoires in cytomegalovirus infection. A note on this clonotype: At one end the junction does not follow the germline gene, possibly because of a read error.

TCRdb processed the reads anew with MiXCR; each CDR3 protein has one entry. The data contain roughly 150,000 distinct CDR3 sequences, roughly 15% of them singletons. The germline V gene encodes CDR1 SEHNR and CDR2 FQNEAQ (reference sequence). This CDR3 region has 12 residues. The rearrangement joins TRBV7-9 to TRBJ2-1; possible D gene TRBD1, 6 bases. This clonotype originated in a human donor in good health (CMV status not recorded). Some clones in this sample may be carry-over from other donors' samples. The sample taken for sequencing was CD8+ T cells from PBMCs. In DNA, the CDR3 is TGTGCCAGCAACTTACAGGGTAATGAGCAGTTCTTC. Translated: CASNLQGNEQFF.